A single sample gave rise to the 23 T cell receptor beta chains below, sequenced in a study of blood T cell repertoires in COVID-19. This table comes from immunoSEQ multiplex PCR, and its TCRdb copy is limited to in-frame clones, with some not included. The data contain approximately 300,000 clones, more than 70% of them singletons. The sample consisted of peripheral blood. The receptors originated from a woman in her fifties or sixties with acute or convalescent COVID-19.

This clone was seen a few times. The V call is TRBV15, the J call TRBJ1-2; a weak D match, TRBD1 (5 bases). Germline V gene sequence: CDR1 LNHNV, CDR2 YYDKDF (reference sequence). This CDR3 contains 16 residues. V shed 7 bases and J shed 7 bases, with 25 bases lying between them. The CDR3 sequence is CATTTERGDGGGGYTF. The DNA for the CDR3 is TGTGCCACCACTACAGAACGGGGGGACGGTGGAGGTGGCTACACCTTC.

CDR3 sequence (DNA): TGTGCCAGCAGTTTGTGGTCTAGCGGACCCTACGAGCAGTACTTC. It specifies CASSLWSSGPYEQYF. The chain recombines TRBV28 with TRBJ2-7; 7 nucleotides match TRBD2. The V gene end was trimmed by 3 bases and the J gene end by 2 bases; junction bases not matched to a gene: 7. Germline assignment: CDR1 MDHEN and CDR2 SYDVKM. This CDR3 is 15 amino acids long.

CDR3 residues: CASGQGPWGNQPQHF. DNA of the CDR3: TGTGCCAGCGGACAGGGGCCATGGGGCAATCAGCCCCAGCATTTT. The chain recombines TRBV6-5 with TRBJ1-5; TRBD1 matches at 9 bases. Losses at the gene ends were 8 bases for V and 2 bases for J; bases not matched to a gene: 7. The CDR3 consists of 15 residues. Germline V CDR1 and CDR2: MNHEY, SVGAGI.

This chain uses TRBV5-4 with TRBJ2-7; TRBD2 matches at 11 bases. CDR3 length: 15 amino acids. From germline, CDR1 is SGHNT and CDR2 YYREEE (reference sequence). Trimming at V came to 0 bases and at J to 7 bases, leaving 6 bases not matched to a gene. Written as DNA, the CDR3 is TGTGCCAGCAGCTTGGTAGCGGGAGGGCCAAAGGAGCAGTACTTC. Protein: CASSLVAGGPKEQYF.

The chain recombines TRBV30 with TRBJ2-3, with 9 positions matching TRBD2. Germline lookup yields CDR1 GTSNPN and CDR2 SVGIG (reference sequence). V was clipped by 4 bases and J by 1 base; unmatched bases: 6. The CDR3 sequence is 15 residues long. The CDR3: CAWTSRLAGTDTQYF. CDR3 DNA: TGTGCCTGGACTTCCCGACTAGCGGGCACAGATACGCAGTATTTT.

The gene calls are TRBV28 and TRBJ1-5; D gene ambiguous. Germline V CDR1 and CDR2: MDHEN, SYDVKM. Trimming took off 3 bases at V and 6 bases at J, with 12 bases between the two ends. This CDR3 contains 14 residues. The CDR3 sequence is CASSFLSGGQPQHF. As DNA, the CDR3 is TGTGCCAGCAGTTTTCTTTCAGGTGGTCAGCCCCAGCATTTT. The full variable domain, its missing parts supplied by reference TRBV28 and TRBJ1-5, is DVKVTQSSRYLVKRTGEKVFLECVQDMDHENMFWYRQDPGLGLRLIYFSYDVKMKEKGDIPEGYSVSREKKERFSLILESASTNQTSMYLCASSFLSGGQPQHFGDGTRLSIL.

In its sample, this clone was seen once. The V call is TRBV20-1, the J call TRBJ1-1, with no clear D. Germline-derived CDR1 and CDR2 are DFQATT and SNEGSKA (reference sequence). The CDR3 runs 10 residues. V dropped 2 bases and J dropped 11 bases, with 9 bases sitting between them. The CDR3 coding sequence is TGCAGTGCTAGATCACAGTTTGCTTTCTTT. It translates to CSARSQFAFF.

The V and J genes are TRBV5-1 and TRBJ2-1; D is ambiguous. V shed 7 bases and J shed 5 bases, with 16 bases lying between them. CDR1 SGHRS and CDR2 YFSETQ come from the germline V gene. This CDR3 is 14 amino acids long. The CDR3 DNA sequence: TGCGCCAGCGCCCCCGGGTCCTTAAACAATGAGCAGTTCTTC. As protein: CASAPGSLNNEQFF. The variable domain in full, completed from reference TRBV5-1 and TRBJ2-1, reads KAGVTQTPRYLIKTRGQQVTLSCSPISGHRSVSWYQQTPGQGLQFLFEYFSETQRNKGNFPGRFSGRQFSNSRSEMNVSTLELGDSALYLCASAPGSLNNEQFFGPGTRLTVL.

Only a few counts were recorded for this clone. The chain joins TRBV6-2 or TRBV6-3 to TRBJ2-1; D may be TRBD1 (5 bases). This CDR3 has 13 residues. CDR1 and CDR2 (germline): MNHEY, SVGEGT. The V and J ends lost 5 bases and 8 bases respectively, with 13 bases between them. Here the CDR3 DNA reads TGTGCCAGCAGTCAACAGGTGGGCGATGAGCAGTTCTTC. Its translation: CASSQQVGDEQFF.

This clone is a singleton in its sample. The CDR3 sequence is CATGGDTQYF. The CDR3, as DNA: TGTGCCACCGGGGGGGATACGCAGTATTTT. The rearrangement joins TRBV19 to TRBJ2-3, with 7 positions matching TRBD2. After removal of 10 bases from V and 6 bases from J, the junction contained 1 base not matched to a gene. The CDR3 is made up of 10 amino acids. The germline V gene has CDR1 LNHDA and CDR2 SQIVND (reference sequence).

The genes are TRBV5-1 and TRBJ1-2; D is perhaps TRBD1 (6 bases). Trimming took 4 bases from V and 2 from J, leaving 15 bases between them. The CDR3 length is 15 residues. Germline CDR1 is SGHRS and CDR2 is YFSETQ. CDR3 in DNA: TGCGCCAGCAGCATAGGTGGACAGCCGAACTATGGCTACACCTTC. It codes for CASSIGGQPNYGYTF.

DNA for the CDR3: TGCGCCAGCAGCTTGCGATCGGGTGAAGCTTTCTTT. Protein product: CASSLRSGEAFF. This chain joins TRBV5-1 and TRBJ1-1; D remains unclear. This CDR3 spans 12 amino acids. The V gene lost 1 base and the J gene lost 7 bases, with 8 bases spanning the gap. Germline CDR1 SGHRS, CDR2 YFSETQ.

The chain employs TRBV5-1 and TRBJ2-1; D perhaps matches TRBD2 (6 bases). V dropped 0 bases and J dropped 0 bases, with 10 bases sitting between them. The germline gives CDR1 SGHRS, CDR2 YFSETQ. The CDR3 spans 16 residues. The CDR3 sequence is CASSLDVGSSYNEQFF. Here the CDR3 DNA reads TGCGCCAGCAGCTTGGATGTCGGGAGCTCCTACAATGAGCAGTTCTTC.

J is TRBJ2-1 and V is TRBV5-4; 10 bases fit TRBD2. Germline V gene data show CDR1 as SGHNT and CDR2 as YYREEE (reference sequence). The length of the CDR3 is 16 residues. V was pared by 0 bases and J by 5 bases, with 5 bases of the junction left unmatched. The CDR3 DNA reads TGTGCCAGCAGCTTGGCTAGCGGGAGTTTAAACAATGAGCAGTTCTTC. Translated, it gives CASSLASGSLNNEQFF. The entire variable domain, with the rest obtained from reference TRBV5-4 and TRBJ2-1, is as follows: ETGVTQSPTHLIKTRGQQVTLRCSSQSGHNTVSWYQQALGQGPQFIFQYYREEENGRGNFPPRFSGLQFPNYSSELNVNALELDDSALYLCASSLASGSLNNEQFFGPGTRLTVL.

The sample holds one count of this clone. The gene calls are TRBV18 and TRBJ1-3; D might be TRBD1 (5 bases). The CDR3 is made up of 16 amino acids. The V gene lost 3 bases and the J gene lost 0 bases, with 12 bases spanning the gap. Germline V lookup: CDR1 KGHSH, CDR2 LQKENI. For the CDR3, the DNA is TGTGCCAGCTCACCGGTGGACACAGACTCTGGAAACACCATATATTTT. Residues: CASSPVDTDSGNTIYF.

The chain joins TRBV6-6 to TRBJ2-2, with D tentatively TRBD2 (6 bases). V was pared by 10 bases and J by 4 bases, with 16 bases between. This CDR3 contains 14 residues. Per the germline V gene, CDR1 is MNHNY and CDR2 is SVGAGI (reference sequence). This chain's CDR3 is CATGPGVGTGELFF. The DNA of the CDR3 is TGTGCCACCGGACCGGGAGTTGGCACCGGGGAGCTGTTTTTT.

The table lists this clone with a count of one. The V and J genes are TRBV3-1 (or the pseudogene TRBV3-2) and TRBJ2-5; D is undetermined. CDR1 LGHDT and CDR2 YNNKEL come from the germline V gene (reference sequence). The CDR3 runs 13 residues. V shed 2 bases and J shed 2 bases, with 6 bases lying between them. The CDR3 here is CASSQTQQETQYF. CDR3 coding DNA: TGTGCCAGCAGCCAAACACAGCAAGAGACCCAGTACTTC.

The rearrangement links TRBV11-3 to TRBJ1-1; perhaps TRBD1 as D (6 bases). Trimming shortened V by 5 bases and J by 0 bases, and 10 bases separated the two germline ends. This CDR3 is 14 amino acids long. The germline gives CDR1 SGHNT, CDR2 YENEEA. CDR3 DNA sequence: TGTGCCAGCAGCCCAGGACAGATGAACACTGAAGCTTTCTTT. This gives the protein CASSPGQMNTEAFF. Drawing the rest from reference TRBV11-3 and TRBJ1-1, the complete variable domain is EAGVVQSPRYKIIEKKQPVAFWCNPISGHNTLYWYLQNLGQGPELLIRYENEEAVDDSQLPKDRFSAERLKGVDSTLKIQPAELGDSAVYLCASSPGQMNTEAFFGQGTRLTVV.

J is TRBJ2-1 and V is TRBV7-6; 8 nucleotides line up with TRBD2. This CDR3 has 14 amino acids. Trimming at V came to 4 bases and at J to 10 bases, leaving 9 bases not matched to a gene. Looked up from germline, CDR1 is SGHVS and CDR2 is FNYEAQ. For the CDR3, the DNA is TGTGCCAGCAGCTCCGCCCGGGGGGGCAACGAGCAGTTCTTC. Its protein product is CASSSARGGNEQFF.

The chain joins TRBV6-5 to TRBJ1-3; TRBD1 aligns across 8 bases. The CDR3 consists of 15 residues. V was pared by 6 bases and J by 0 bases, with 4 bases of the junction left unmatched. The germline gives CDR1 MNHEY, CDR2 SVGAGI. CDR3 sequence: CASSPTGGSGNTIYF. The CDR3 nucleotides read TGTGCCAGCAGCCCAACAGGGGGCTCTGGAAACACCATATATTTT.

This chain links TRBV9 with TRBJ2-3, with 10 bases lining up with TRBD2. The CDR3 sequence is 16 residues long. CDR1 SGDLS and CDR2 YYNGEE come from the germline V gene. The V gene end was trimmed by 3 bases and the J gene end by 4 bases; junction bases not matched to a gene: 8. The CDR3 region is CASSDPLAGAPDTQYF. The CDR3 DNA reads as TGTGCCAGCAGCGACCCCCTAGCGGGAGCCCCAGATACGCAGTATTTT.

The chain has TRBV15 and TRBJ2-4; no clear D. The CDR3 totals 14 residues. V shed 4 bases and J shed 5 bases, with 12 bases lying between them. Per germline, CDR1 LNHNV and CDR2 YYDKDF (reference sequence). The CDR3 bases are TGTGCCACCAGCACCCTTATGGGCGAAAACATTCAGTACTTC. It specifies CATSTLMGENIQYF. Together with reference TRBV15 and TRBJ2-4, the CDR3 gives the full variable domain: DAMVIQNPRYQVTQFGKPVTLSCSQTLNHNVMYWYQQKSSQAPKLLFHYYDKDFNNEADTPDNFQSRRPNTSFCFLDIRSPGLGDTAMYLCATSTLMGENIQYFGAGTRLSVL.

J is TRBJ2-1 and V is TRBV6-5; 9 bases line up with TRBD2. With V trimmed by 4 bases and J by 2 bases, 3 bases remained unmatched. CDR3 size: 15 residues. Germline V gene sequence: CDR1 MNHEY, CDR2 SVGAGI. The CDR3 spells CASSSAGGTYNEQFF. The DNA of the CDR3 is TGTGCCAGCAGTTCGGCGGGAGGGACCTACAATGAGCAGTTCTTC.